This TCR beta chain is drawn from a study of T cell responses to AZD1222 COVID-19 vaccine. Study overall: Researchers grouped second doses given at about 4 or about 12 weeks into one pool.

The table came from immunoSEQ multiplex PCR; TCRdb's copy has only in-frame clones and leaves some out. The table includes 120,000 or so clones, over 75% detected once. Concerning this clone itself: The antigen is undetermined.

CDR1 is SNHLY, CDR2 FYNNEI, per germline. V dropped 6 bases and J dropped 3 bases, with 18 bases sitting between them. The CDR3 consists of 16 residues. Study-level findings and limits: The study sampled repertoires only after the peak T cell response.

The sequenced sample was peripheral blood, obtained on day 0 of AZD1222 vaccination. The chain employs TRBV2 and TRBJ2-4; perhaps TRBD2 as D (6 bases). The sequence was collected from an adult in good health. The chain's CDR3 is CASRDESGTVKNIQYF. The CDR3 region has the DNA TGTGCCAGCAGGGACGAATCCGGGACTGTCAAAAACATTCAGTACTTC.